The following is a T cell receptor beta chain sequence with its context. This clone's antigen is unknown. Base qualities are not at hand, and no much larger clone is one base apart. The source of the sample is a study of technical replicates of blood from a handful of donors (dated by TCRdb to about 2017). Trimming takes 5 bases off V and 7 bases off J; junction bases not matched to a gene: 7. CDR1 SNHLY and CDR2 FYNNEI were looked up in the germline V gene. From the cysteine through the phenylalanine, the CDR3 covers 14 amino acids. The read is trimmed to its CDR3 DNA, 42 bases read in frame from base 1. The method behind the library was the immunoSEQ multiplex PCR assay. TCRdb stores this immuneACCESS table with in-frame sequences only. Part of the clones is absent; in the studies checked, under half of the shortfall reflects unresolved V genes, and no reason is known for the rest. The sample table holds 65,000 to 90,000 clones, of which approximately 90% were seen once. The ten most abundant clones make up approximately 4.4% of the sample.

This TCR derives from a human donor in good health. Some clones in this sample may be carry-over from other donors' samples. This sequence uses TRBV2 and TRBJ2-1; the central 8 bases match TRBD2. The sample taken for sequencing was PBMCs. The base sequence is TGTGCCAGCAGTTCCAGCGGGGGCGGGAATGAGCAGTTCTTC. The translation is CASSSSGGGNEQFF.